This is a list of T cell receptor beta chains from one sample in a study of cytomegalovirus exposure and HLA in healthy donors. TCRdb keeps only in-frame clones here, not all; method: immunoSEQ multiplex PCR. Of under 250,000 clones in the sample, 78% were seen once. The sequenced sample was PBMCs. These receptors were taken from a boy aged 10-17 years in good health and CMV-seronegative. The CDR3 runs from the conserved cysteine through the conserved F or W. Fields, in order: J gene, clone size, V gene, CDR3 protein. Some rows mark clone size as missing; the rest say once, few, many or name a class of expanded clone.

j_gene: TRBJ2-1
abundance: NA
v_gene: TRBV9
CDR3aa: CASSLDQGAGGPNEQFF

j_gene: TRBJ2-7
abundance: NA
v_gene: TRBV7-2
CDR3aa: CASSQTSGTYEQYF

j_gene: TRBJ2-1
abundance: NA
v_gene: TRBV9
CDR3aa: CASSVAGSGGAHNEQFF

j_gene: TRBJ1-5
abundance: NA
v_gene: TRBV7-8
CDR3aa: CASSLGALTGSFFNQPQHF

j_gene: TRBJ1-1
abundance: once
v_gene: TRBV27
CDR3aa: CASSRRDHTEAFF

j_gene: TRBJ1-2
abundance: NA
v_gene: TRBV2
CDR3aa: CASSLNAEGPFGGYTF

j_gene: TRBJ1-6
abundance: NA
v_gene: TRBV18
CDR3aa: CASQQGSQGTPLHF

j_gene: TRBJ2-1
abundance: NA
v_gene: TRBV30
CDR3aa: CAWSVPGVYNEQFF

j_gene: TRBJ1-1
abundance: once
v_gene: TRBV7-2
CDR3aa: CASSLEYSTEAFF

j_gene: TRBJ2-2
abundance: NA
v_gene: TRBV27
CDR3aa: CASSLGLAGGPGELFF

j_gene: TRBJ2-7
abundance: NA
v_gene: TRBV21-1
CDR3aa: CASSGPPLGADYEQYF

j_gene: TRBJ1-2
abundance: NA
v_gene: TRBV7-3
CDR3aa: CASSLTGGDYGYTF

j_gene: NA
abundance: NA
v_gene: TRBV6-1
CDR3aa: CASTVRDKSSYEQYF

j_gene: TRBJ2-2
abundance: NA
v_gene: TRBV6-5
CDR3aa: CASSYSIGVKELFF

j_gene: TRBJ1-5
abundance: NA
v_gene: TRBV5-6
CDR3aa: CASSLGLSQPQHF

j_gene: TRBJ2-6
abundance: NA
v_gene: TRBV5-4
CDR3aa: CASSSGQVVSGANVLTF

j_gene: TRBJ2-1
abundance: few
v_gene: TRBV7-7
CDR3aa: CASSTLGGGSYNEQFF

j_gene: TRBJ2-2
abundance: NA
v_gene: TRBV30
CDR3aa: CAWSGIAGLTGELFF